The TCR beta chain described here comes from a study of human T cells and chemical hapten exposure. One entry per CDR3 protein, called by TCRdb with MiXCR from the RACE reads. The table includes approximately 79,000 distinct CDR3 sequences, about 9% detected once. The time point is: healthy volunteer bleed at 6 weeks. Sequencing started from total RNA isolated from unfractionated whole blood. The CDR3 spans 18 residues. Germline-derived CDR1 and CDR2 are SGHRS and YFSETQ. This clonotype showed up many times. The junction and the germline gene differ at one end; a read error may be behind it. This rearrangement joins TRBV5-1 to TRBJ2-6, with 7 bases that match TRBD1. Sequenced sample: whole blood. This TCR was recovered from a male donor in good health. Some clones in this sample may be carry-over from other donors' samples. CDR3 protein: CASSPPGQSWAGANVLTF. The CDR3 region has the DNA TGCGCCAGCAGCCCGCCGGGACAGTCTTGGGCTGGAGCCAACGTCCTGACTTTC. Drawing the rest from reference TRBV5-1 and TRBJ2-6, the complete variable domain is KAGVTQTPRYLIKTRGQQVTLSCSPISGHRSVSWYQQTPGQGLQFLFEYFSETQRNKGNFPGRFSGRQFSNSRSEMNVSTLELGDSALYLCASSPPGQSWAGANVLTFGAGSRLTVL.